This TCR beta chain was sequenced during a study of response to subunit inactivated influenza vaccine (dated 2018 in TCRdb). Notes on the research overall: To follow how T cells responded to a trivalent subunit inactivated influenza vaccine, the researchers relied on deep quantitative profiling of the T cell receptor repertoire.

There are a few counts of this clonotype. The antigen it binds to is not known. No clone much larger than this one lies a single base away; base qualities are absent. The library was prepared using RT-PCR. The data were produced on an Illumina HiSeq 2500. TCRdb reprocessing: public reads trimmed at Q25 with fastp, clones called with MiXCR, in-frame beta chains kept. Records with the same CDR3 protein are collapsed into one entry carrying the most frequent genes and DNA. The sample table contains some 640,000 distinct CDR3 sequences; only one count was recorded for roughly 14% of them. 5.5% to 7% of the sample is taken by the ten largest. Sequences SGHAT (CDR1) and FQDESV (CDR2) are obtained from the germline V gene (reference sequence). V is pruned by 5 bases and J by 0 bases, leaving 18 bases of the junction without a gene match. The CDR3 holds 19 amino acids from the cysteine to the phenylalanine. The DNA shown is the 57-base CDR3, in frame from base 1.

Results the study describes overall, beyond this receptor: The authors proposed that each seasonal influenza vaccination may bring in only a limited number of new T cells.

This TCR was sampled from a middle-aged man who received an inactivated influenza vaccine. Donor details come from another sample of the same person, matched by shared clones. The chain is assembled from TRBV11-1 and TRBJ2-7, with 8 middle bases fitting TRBD1. Specimen: PBMCs from blood, collected less than 15 days before vaccination. In nucleotide form, the sequence is TGTGCCAGCAGCCCCACCCGGACAGGGCCCCACTTGAGCTCCTACGAGCAGTACTTC. Translated, this is CASSPTRTGPHLSSYEQYF.